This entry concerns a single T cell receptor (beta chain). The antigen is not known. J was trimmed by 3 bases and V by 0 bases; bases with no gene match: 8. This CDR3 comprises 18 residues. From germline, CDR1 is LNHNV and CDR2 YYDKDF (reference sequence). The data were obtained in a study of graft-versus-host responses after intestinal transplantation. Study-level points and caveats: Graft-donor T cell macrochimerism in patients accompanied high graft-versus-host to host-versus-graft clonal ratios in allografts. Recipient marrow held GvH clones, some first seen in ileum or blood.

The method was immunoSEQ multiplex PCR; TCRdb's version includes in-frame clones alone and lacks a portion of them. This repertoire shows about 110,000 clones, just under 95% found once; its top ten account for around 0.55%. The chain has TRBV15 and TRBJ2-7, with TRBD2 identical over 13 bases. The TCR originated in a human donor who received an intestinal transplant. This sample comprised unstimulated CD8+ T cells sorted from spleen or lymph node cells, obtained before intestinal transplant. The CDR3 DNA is TGTGCCACCAGCAGAGACCAACTAGCGGGAGGGCCTGGCTACGAGCAGTACTTC. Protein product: CATSRDQLAGGPGYEQYF.